The present entry profiles one T cell receptor beta chain with its context. Its antigen has not been determined. The input lacks base qualities; no much larger clone sits a single base away. TCR CDR3 regions were amplified from genomic DNA by multiplex PCR using the deep immunoSEQ assay. Genomic DNA extracted from each cell subset was distributed evenly over all wells of several immunoSEQ 96-well plates, and each plate served as one replicate. For unsorted PBMC, each replicate PCR was loaded with approximately 320 ng genomic DNA, equivalent to tens of thousands of T cell genomes. Ten immunoSEQ deep assay plates were used to sequence the unsorted PBMC genomic DNA. Purified libraries were measured with a Qubit 3.0 fluorometer, size-checked on a Bioanalyzer 2100, and measured again with the KAPA Library Quantification kit. Every immunoSEQ 96-well plate was sequenced on a separate single-read 150-cycle Illumina NextSeq 550 flow cell. In the authors' own workflow: Because the immunoSEQ output included only junctional sequences and no quality scores, the filtering could not be the same as the filtering used for full-length reads. To assign V/J genes and CDR3, sequences were annotated against IMGT germline references using PyIR, a Python wrapper for IgBLAST v1.9. Any read was removed if the V/J assignment was weak (E-value above 1e-6), the CDR3 was missing, or the read contained stop codons, out-of-frame junctions, or ambiguous translated residues. V3J clonotypes were defined as sequences sharing the same inferred V gene, J gene, and CDR3 amino acid sequence. To compute the percentage overlap between repertoires, the number of shared unique clonotypes was divided by the size of the smaller repertoire. Three approaches were used to assess repertoire richness: RTK rarefaction, the Chao1 estimator, and Recon v2.1 estimates of unobserved clonotypes. As stored in TCRdb, this immuneACCESS dataset retains in-frame rearrangements with V and J assigned. A fraction of the clones does not appear; measured against another copy, unresolved V genes explain less than half of the discrepancy, and the remainder lacks a known reason. The DNA was the basis for D and trimming; V, J and clone size are from that table. The sample data list 550,000 to 600,000 clones, and around 77% of these were observed just once. 12% of the sample belongs to the ten largest clones.

Healthy HIV-negative adults with no recently reported acute infections or vaccinations were included as donors. All donors were Caucasian adults living in Nashville, Tennessee, USA. For unsorted samples, tens of millions of PBMCs were counted, and genomic DNA was extracted using the QIAamp DNA Blood Mini kit. Blood was collected by leukapheresis, and PBMCs were isolated by Ficoll-Histopaque density gradient centrifugation and then cryopreserved in liquid nitrogen vapor phase. The cysteine opens and the phenylalanine closes a CDR3 of 15 amino acids. Only the CDR3 DNA is retained, 45 bases long and in frame from the first base. The junction shows trimming of 0 bases on V and 4 bases on J, plus 16 bases between the germline ends. CDR1 and CDR2, looked up from the germline V gene (reference sequence), are GTSNPN and SVGIG. These data belong to a study of shared clonotypes between healthy human individuals (dated by TCRdb to about 2020). About the full investigation: A few men and a couple of women, aged 18 to 49 years, made up the cohort. Blood TCR repertoires of four to six healthy adults were deeply sequenced to estimate repertoire size and the extent of clonotype sharing between individuals. To increase sequencing depth and limit assay-specific biases, different laboratories used diverse techniques to prepare libraries and sequence TCR repertoires. Each donor's leukapheresis produced roughly between roughly 0.9 and 9 billion PBMCs.

What the work shows at the level of the full study, not this receptor alone: Pairwise subsampling indicated that sequencing depth was expected to affect the degree of clonotype sharing among donors. Only blood was sampled, and tissue TCR repertoires likely differ from those in blood. Because the study included only a small number of donors, the genetic and exposure-history diversity represented was limited.

The sample was PBMCs. The chain is assembled from TRBV30 and TRBJ2-7; the D gene is not confidently resolved. The receptor comes from a woman between 40 and 50 years old in good health. Some clones in this sample may be carry-over from other donors' samples. The DNA sequence is as follows: TGTGCCTGGAGTGTAGACCGGATTATTGCTTACGAGCAGTACTTC. This gives the protein CAWSVDRIIAYEQYF.